This TCR beta chain is drawn from a study of T cell responses to AZD1222 COVID-19 vaccine (TCRdb year 2021). About the full investigation: A total of just over 230 trial participants underwent TCR sequencing, of whom around 200 received two doses of AZD1222 and some 26 received two doses of the MenACWY control vaccine. Trial participants were enrolled into age subgroups of 18-55, 56-69 and 70-plus years, which contained 148, 28 and 57 TCR-sequenced participants, respectively. Broad study findings and their caveats: Most participants were white British and females outnumbered males, and the authors suggested that clonal diversity may have been underestimated. In the small 56-69-year group, the increase in depth fell short of significance, most likely because of low power. Conclusions about previously exposed vaccinees are limited, since just a handful of AZD1222 recipients were seropositive for SARS-CoV-2 at baseline. Nearly half of unique spike-specific TCRs reportedly recognized epitopes outside regions mutated in the B.1.351 and B.1.1.7 variants. A significant rise in spike-specific TCR breadth and depth was observed after two AZD1222 doses relative to day 0 and relative to MenACWY recipients. Vaccine-associated CD4 TCRs spanned the whole spike protein, with dominant responses in regions 160-218 and 743-854. Because no samples from the day 14 peak response were available, repertoires could be characterized only after the peak T cell response.

The CDR3 regions of human TCRbeta chains were analyzed by immunosequencing. Turning to the authors' computational methods: Repertoire TCRs were matched against a reference library of SARS-CoV-2-specific TCRs generated with the MIRA antigen-specificity platform. Breadth meant the fraction of unique TCRs that were SARS-CoV-2-associated, whereas depth meant the fraction of total T cells that were SARS-CoV-2-associated. Each spike-specific TCR was assigned to its reactive spike region and to a CD4 or CD8 class using the MIRA data. Log10-transformed breadth and depth values were compared by one-way ANOVA with Sidak's multiple comparisons tests. Entries here come from immuneACCESS through TCRdb and include only in-frame sequences with V and J called. Some clones fail to appear in such tables; in the studies checked, an unresolved V gene covers under half of the shortfall, and the cause of the remainder is unknown. V and J calls plus clone size are reproduced from that table; the DNA served to infer D and trimming. The sample includes approximately 150,000 clones, with approximately 86% observed a single time. The ten top clones hold approximately 5% of the sample.

According to the study, the label for this sample's time point signals: about 28 days (+/-7) after the second vaccine dose. AZD1222 recipients whose second dose came at about 4 weeks and those whose second dose came at about 12 weeks were combined into one group, since spike-specific TCR depth and breadth did not differ between the two schedules. Vaccinee samples came from UK trials COV001 and COV002, including a single-blind randomized controlled phase 2/3 trial of AZD1222 (ChAdOx1 nCoV-19) in healthy adults. For TCRbeta chain sequencing, PBMC samples from trial participants were taken at day 0 and at day 28 after the second dose. The table lists this clone with a count of one. The antigen it binds to is not known. Base qualities are not at hand, and no much larger clone is one base apart. CDR3 length: 13 amino acids, cysteine to phenylalanine. Only the CDR3 region is kept as DNA, spanning 39 bases read in frame from base 1. Ends trimmed: V by 6 bases, J by 5 bases; bases unmatched to a gene: 6.

The chain employs TRBV12-3 or TRBV12-4 and TRBJ2-5; 7 nucleotides in the junction match TRBD1. This clonotype was obtained from an adult who received the AZD1222 COVID-19 vaccine. The sequencing here drew on peripheral blood, taken 28 days after the second AZD1222 dose. The CDR3 sequence is CASSQTGQETQYF. The sequenced DNA: TGTGCCAGCAGCCAGACAGGGCAGGAGACCCAGTACTTC.